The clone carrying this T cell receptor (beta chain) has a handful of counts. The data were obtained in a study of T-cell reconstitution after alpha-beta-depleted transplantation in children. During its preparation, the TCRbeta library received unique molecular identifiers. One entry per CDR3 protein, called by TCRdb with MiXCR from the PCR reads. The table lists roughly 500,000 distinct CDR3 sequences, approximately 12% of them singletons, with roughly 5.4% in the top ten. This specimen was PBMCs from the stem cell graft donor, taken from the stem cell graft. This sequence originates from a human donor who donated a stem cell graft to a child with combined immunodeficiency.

CDR3 residues: CAWSRHIMNTEAFF. CDR3 bases: TGTGCCTGGAGTCGGCACATCATGAACACTGAAGCTTTCTTT. The chain couples TRBV30 to TRBJ1-1; D not resolved. This CDR3 region has 14 residues. Germline V gene lookup returns CDR1 GTSNPN and CDR2 SVGIG (reference sequence). Trimming cost V 2 bases and J 0 bases, with 10 bases left between them.